Below are 26 T cell receptor beta chains sequenced from a single sample in a study of T cell changes during pregnancy in multiple sclerosis. Generated by immunoSEQ multiplex PCR, the TCRdb table keeps only in-frame clones and is missing some. This table has approximately 73,000 clones, 90% to 95% appearing once. The source material was CD4+ T cells from peripheral blood mononuclear cells, sampled before pregnancy. The receptors were sampled from a female donor with multiple sclerosis, enrolled in a pregnancy study.

This clone has only a few counts. The V call is TRBV20-1, the J call TRBJ1-1; D not resolved. Germline CDR1 DFQATT, CDR2 SNEGSKA (reference sequence). The CDR3 length is 10 residues. The germline V and J ends were trimmed by 5 bases and 5 bases, with 6 bases remaining between them. The CDR3 nucleotides are TGCAGTGCTCCGAGAACTGAAGCTTTCTTT. This translates into CSAPRTEAFF.

The V and J genes are TRBV6-5 and TRBJ2-7; no clear D gene. Looked up from germline, CDR1 is MNHEY and CDR2 is SVGAGI. This CDR3 spans 11 amino acids. V shed 8 bases and J shed 0 bases, with 5 bases lying between them. CDR3 DNA sequence: TGTGCCAGCTACAGCTCCTACGAGCAGTACTTC. Residues: CASYSSYEQYF.

The V gene is TRBV20-1, the J gene TRBJ2-3, with D uncertain. V was shortened by 3 bases and J by 6 bases, with 4 bases between the two germline ends. The germline CDR1 and CDR2 sequences are DFQATT and SNEGSKA (reference sequence). CDR3 length: 10 amino acids. The CDR3 bases are TGCAGTGCTAGGTCGGATACGCAGTATTTT. It translates to CSARSDTQYF.

The chain combines TRBV9 with TRBJ1-1; D uncertain. CDR1 SGDLS and CDR2 YYNGEE come from the germline V gene. V lost 0 bases, J lost 10 bases, and 10 bases lay in between. This CDR3 is built from 12 residues. The CDR3: CASSVVGGRAFF. The CDR3, as DNA: TGTGCCAGCAGCGTAGTCGGCGGCCGAGCTTTCTTT. The full variable domain, rest sourced from reference TRBV9 and TRBJ1-1, is DSGVTQTPKHLITATGQRVTLRCSPRSGDLSVYWYQQSLDQGLQFLIQYYNGEERAKGNILERFSAQQFPDLHSELNLSSLELGDSALYFCASSVVGGRAFFGQGTRLTVV.

The chain carries TRBV9 and TRBJ2-1, with 12 bases matching TRBD2. Germline V gene lookup returns CDR1 SGDLS and CDR2 YYNGEE. Unmatched junction bases numbered 5, after V lost 4 bases and J lost 6 bases. The CDR3 loop spans 15 amino acids. CDR3 coding DNA: TGTGCCAGCAGCCCTGGACTAGCGGGAATCAATGAGCAGTTCTTC. The encoded protein is CASSPGLAGINEQFF.

The genes are TRBV7-9 and TRBJ1-1, with TRBD1 matching over 7 bases. Germline lookup yields CDR1 SEHNR and CDR2 FQNEAQ (reference sequence). The trim removed 7 bases at V and 1 base at J, leaving 3 bases unmatched. This CDR3 is built from 13 residues. The CDR3 loop reads CASTGQTNTEAFF. The DNA of the CDR3 is TGTGCCAGCACGGGACAGACGAACACTGAAGCTTTCTTT.

The CDR3 DNA reads as TGTGCCAGCAGAGGTCCCGGGACTAGCGGCGTAAACAAGCTGTTTTTT. It codes for CASRGPGTSGVNKLFF. This chain joins TRBV2 and TRBJ2-2; 11 nucleotides match TRBD2. Trimming took 6 bases from V and 12 from J; bases not matched to a gene: 15. Germline CDR1 is SNHLY and CDR2 is FYNNEI. The CDR3 covers 16 residues.

The chain employs TRBV29-1 and TRBJ2-3, with 7 bases identical to TRBD2. The CDR3 totals 14 residues. The germline V gene has CDR1 SQVTM and CDR2 ANQGSEA. The V segment lost 5 bases and the J segment 0 bases; nucleotides outside the gene matches: 5. DNA of the CDR3: TGCAGCGTTAGCGGGGCCCCCAGCACAGATACGCAGTATTTT. Amino acid sequence: CSVSGAPSTDTQYF.

The CDR3 sequence is CASSLFGRQGAMEQYF. The CDR3 region has the DNA TGTGCCAGCAGTTTATTCGGGCGTCAGGGTGCGATGGAGCAGTACTTC. V usage is TRBV28 and J usage is TRBJ2-7, with TRBD1 as a possible D gene (5 bases). CDR3 length equals 16 residues. V was clipped by 1 base and J by 7 bases, with 20 bases between them. CDR1 and CDR2 from the germline V gene are MDHEN and SYDVKM.

V usage is TRBV2 and J usage is TRBJ2-5; 11 bases are shared with TRBD1. The germline V gene encodes CDR1 SNHLY and CDR2 FYNNEI. The CDR3 runs to 15 residues. Trimming cost V 4 bases and J 5 bases; bases outside gene matches: 6. The CDR3 DNA reads as TGTGCCAGCAGTGGGAGGACAGGGGGCGGTGAGACCCAGTACTTC. As protein: CASSGRTGGGETQYF.

CDR3 in DNA: TGTGCCAGTAGTTCACCGGGACAGGGGGTCTACGAGCAGTACTTC. This encodes CASSSPGQGVYEQYF. The V gene is TRBV19, the J gene TRBJ2-7, with TRBD1 matching over 11 bases. With V trimmed by 5 bases and J by 3 bases, 6 bases remained unmatched. The CDR3 is made up of 15 amino acids. Germline V lookup: CDR1 LNHDA, CDR2 SQIVND (reference sequence).

The chain recombines TRBV5-6 with TRBJ2-3, with TRBD1 identical over 10 bases. CDR1 and CDR2 from the germline V gene are SGHDT and YYEEEE. The CDR3 spans 15 residues. The V segment lost 3 bases and the J segment 5 bases; nucleotides outside the gene matches: 6. The DNA for the CDR3 is TGTGCCAGCAGCTGGGACAGGGGCCTCGTAGATACGCAGTATTTT. Translation gives CASSWDRGLVDTQYF.

The chain joins TRBV9 to TRBJ2-2; a weak D match, TRBD2 (7 bases). The germline CDR1 and CDR2 sequences are SGDLS and YYNGEE. V dropped 0 bases and J dropped 7 bases, with 13 bases sitting between them. This CDR3 is built from 15 residues. CDR3 protein: CASSVGGGPNGELFF. The CDR3, as DNA: TGTGCCAGCAGCGTAGGGGGGGGCCCCAACGGGGAGCTGTTTTTT.

The chain uses TRBV2 and TRBJ2-7, with 7 bases lining up with TRBD2. After removal of 5 bases from V and 7 bases from J, the junction contained 8 bases not matched to a gene. The germline V gene encodes CDR1 SNHLY and CDR2 FYNNEI. The CDR3 sequence is 13 residues long. The CDR3 spells CASSPSGIREQYF. In DNA form, the CDR3 reads TGTGCCAGCAGTCCAAGCGGGATAAGAGAGCAGTACTTC. The variable domain in full, completed from reference TRBV2 and TRBJ2-7, reads EPEVTQTPSHQVTQMGQEVILRCVPISNHLYFYWYRQILGQKVEFLVSFYNNEISEKSEIFDDQFSVERPDGSNFTLKIRSTKLEDSAMYFCASSPSGIREQYFGPGTRLTVT.

V usage is TRBV28 and J usage is TRBJ2-1; a weak D match, TRBD1 (7 bases). The CDR3 sequence is 14 residues long. The V gene's germline CDR1 is MDHEN and CDR2 SYDVKM. V lost 6 bases and J 5 bases, leaving 14 bases between the germline ends. The CDR3 coding sequence is TGTGCCAGCAGGTCAGGGGGGTTACACAATGAGCAGTTCTTC. Protein sequence: CASRSGGLHNEQFF.

The gene calls are TRBV7-9 and TRBJ1-1, with D possibly being TRBD1 (6 bases). The V end was cut by 5 bases, the J end by 3 bases, with 13 bases between. The CDR3 is made up of 14 amino acids. Germline CDR1 is SEHNR and CDR2 is FQNEAQ (reference sequence). The CDR3 is CASSPFRGDTEAFF. The CDR3 DNA reads TGTGCCAGCAGCCCTTTCAGGGGCGACACTGAAGCTTTCTTT.

The DNA of the CDR3 is TGTGCCAGCAGCCAGGGGGGATATACCTACGAGCAGTACTTC. It translates to CASSQGGYTYEQYF. The chain joins TRBV14 to TRBJ2-7; D might be TRBD2 (6 bases). V was cut by 3 bases and J by 2 bases, with 11 bases left in between. CDR1 is SGHDN and CDR2 is FVKESK in the germline V gene. The CDR3 runs to 14 residues.

This sequence joins TRBV2 and TRBJ2-7, with TRBD2 as a possible D gene (5 bases). The CDR3 is 12 amino acids. CDR1 SNHLY and CDR2 FYNNEI come from the germline V gene. V was shortened by 6 bases and J by 3 bases, with 9 bases between the two germline ends. CDR3 sequence (DNA): TGTGCCAGCAGAAGTGGACTCTACGAGCAGTACTTC. This translates into CASRSGLYEQYF.

This clone was seen a single time. The chain recombines TRBV6-1 with TRBJ2-5; D is possibly TRBD1 (6 bases). V was pared by 0 bases and J by 1 base, with 12 bases between. The CDR3 is made up of 16 amino acids. Germline CDR1 reads MNHNS; CDR2 reads SASEGT. The CDR3 DNA reads as TGTGCCAGCAGTGAAGCGGGGTGGGGGCTCCAAGAGACCCAGTACTTC. It encodes CASSEAGWGLQETQYF.

This chain links TRBV7-9 with TRBJ2-7, with TRBD1 as a possible D gene (5 bases). Germline V gives CDR1 SEHNR, CDR2 FQNEAQ (reference sequence). The CDR3 totals 13 residues. With 3 bases removed from V and 2 bases from J, the gap between germline ends came to 8 bases. CDR3 protein: CASSLAGTYEQYF. In nucleotides, the CDR3 is TGTGCCAGCAGCTTGGCAGGGACCTACGAGCAGTACTTC.

This clone was observed a single time. This sequence joins TRBV27 and TRBJ1-1; TRBD1 matches at 11 bases. With V trimmed by 4 bases and J by 4 bases, 8 bases remained unmatched. This CDR3 spans 16 amino acids. Per germline, CDR1 MNHEY and CDR2 SMNVEV (reference sequence). This CDR3 is CASSSLDRGRGTEAFF. CDR3 bases: TGTGCCAGCAGTTCCCTGGACAGGGGGCGAGGCACTGAAGCTTTCTTT.

The sample holds one count of this clone. V usage is TRBV7-2 and J usage is TRBJ2-2; TRBD1 aligns across 10 bases. This CDR3 spans 15 amino acids. CDR1 SGHTA and CDR2 FQGNSA come from the germline V gene. V trimming: 3 bases; J trimming: 5 bases; junction bases outside the gene matches: 3. CDR3 DNA: TGTGCCAGCAGCTTGGTGGGACAGGGGACCGGGGAGCTGTTTTTT. Translating it yields CASSLVGQGTGELFF.

This clone was detected only once. The chain has TRBV19 and TRBJ1-1; a possible D gene is TRBD1 (6 bases). Germline V gene lookup returns CDR1 LNHDA and CDR2 SQIVND (reference sequence). The CDR3 extends over 13 amino acids. V shed 3 bases and J shed 6 bases, with 11 bases lying between them. CDR3 DNA: TGTGCCAGTAGTATTGGGGGCAGGGCTGAAGCTTTCTTT. Translation: CASSIGGRAEAFF.

The V and J genes are TRBV6-1 and TRBJ2-5, with TRBD1 as a possible D gene (7 bases). The V end was cut by 8 bases, the J end by 1 base, with 11 bases between. This CDR3 contains 13 residues. Germline V gene lookup returns CDR1 MNHNS and CDR2 SASEGT. For the CDR3, the DNA is TGTGCCAGCTACAGGGGAGGCCAAGAGACCCAGTACTTC. Translated: CASYRGGQETQYF.

The rearrangement uses TRBV15 and TRBJ1-1; 7 bases map to TRBD1. The CDR3 runs to 15 residues. Trimming removed 3 bases from V and 1 base from J; junction bases left unmatched: 5. Germline CDR1 reads LNHNV; CDR2 reads YYDKDF (reference sequence). In DNA, the CDR3 is TGTGCCACCAGCAGGGCGGGACAGAAGAACACTGAAGCTTTCTTT. Amino acids: CATSRAGQKNTEAFF.

The table lists this clone with a count of one. The chain has TRBV19 and TRBJ1-5; maybe TRBD1 (6 bases). The CDR3 is made up of 15 amino acids. V was shortened by 3 bases and J by 0 bases, with 9 bases between the two germline ends. From germline, CDR1 is LNHDA and CDR2 SQIVND (reference sequence). The CDR3 nucleotides read TGTGCCAGTAGTATTGACAGGAATAGCAATCAGCCCCAGCATTTT. Protein sequence: CASSIDRNSNQPQHF.